This entry features one TCR beta chain sequence. Authors' processing steps: Estimated nucleated cell counts came from reference gene primer amplification. The protocol was immunoSEQ multiplex PCR, while the TCRdb copy is restricted to in-frame clones and leaves out a portion. D and trimming come from the DNA, and the V and J calls and clone size come from that table. The data show about 44,000 clones, approximately 77% seen once. The CDR3 spans 14 residues. V lost 1 base and J 6 bases, leaving 12 bases between the germline ends. CDR1 is SGHAT and CDR2 is FQNNGV in the germline V gene. The data belong to a study of blood T cell repertoires in COVID-19.

The chain has TRBV11-2 and TRBJ1-1; no clear D gene. The source is a woman aged 70-85 years with acute or convalescent COVID-19. Sequencing was performed on peripheral blood. The DNA of the CDR3 is TGTGCCAGCAGCTTAGCAGGATCTGTCCCTGAAGCTTTCTTT. Translated, it gives CASSLAGSVPEAFF.